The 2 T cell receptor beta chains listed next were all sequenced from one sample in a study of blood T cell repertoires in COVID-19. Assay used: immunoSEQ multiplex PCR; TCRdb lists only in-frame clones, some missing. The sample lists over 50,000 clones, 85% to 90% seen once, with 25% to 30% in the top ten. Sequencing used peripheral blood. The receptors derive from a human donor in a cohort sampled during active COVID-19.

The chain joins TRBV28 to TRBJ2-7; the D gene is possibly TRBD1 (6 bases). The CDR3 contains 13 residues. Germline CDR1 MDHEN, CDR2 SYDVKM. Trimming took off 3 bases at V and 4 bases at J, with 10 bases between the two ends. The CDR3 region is CASSFSDRYEQYF. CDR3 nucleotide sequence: TGTGCCAGCAGTTTTAGCGACAGGTACGAGCAGTACTTC.

CDR3 sequence: CASSLPTTYEQYF. In nucleotides, the CDR3 is TGTGCCAGCAGCCTACCGACTACCTACGAGCAGTACTTC. The V gene is TRBV7-8, the J gene TRBJ2-7; a possible D gene is TRBD2 (5 bases). The CDR3 runs to 13 residues. Germline V gene lookup returns CDR1 SGHVS and CDR2 FQNEAQ. Trimming shortened V by 5 bases and J by 2 bases, and 10 bases separated the two germline ends.